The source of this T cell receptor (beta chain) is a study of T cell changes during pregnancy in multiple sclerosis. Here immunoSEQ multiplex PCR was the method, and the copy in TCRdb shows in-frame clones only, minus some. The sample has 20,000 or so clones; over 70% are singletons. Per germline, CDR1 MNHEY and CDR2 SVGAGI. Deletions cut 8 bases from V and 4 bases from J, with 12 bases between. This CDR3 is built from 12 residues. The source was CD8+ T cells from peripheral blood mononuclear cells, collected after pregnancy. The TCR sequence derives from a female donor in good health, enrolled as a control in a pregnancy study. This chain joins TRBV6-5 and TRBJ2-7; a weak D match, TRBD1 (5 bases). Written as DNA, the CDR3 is TGTGCCAGCCAGGGAAGCGAGTACGAGCAGTACTTC. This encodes CASQGSEYEQYF.